The 18 T cell receptor beta chains in this list originate from one sample, sequenced in a study of blood T cell repertoires in COVID-19 (dated by TCRdb to about 2020). Libraries were prepared through the immunoSEQ multiplex PCR assay. The table was pulled from immuneACCESS by TCRdb, which kept in-frame rearrangements only. Such tables lose some clones; where checked, under half of the loss comes from unresolved V genes, and the rest has no known cause. This sample has about 250,000 clones in its table, and approximately 88% of those were observed once. About 5.9% of the sample belongs to the ten largest clones. The sequenced sample was peripheral blood. Receptor source: a woman in her 30s with COVID-19, enrolled during active disease.

The gene calls are TRBV7-2 and TRBJ2-1; 10 bases align to TRBD2. Germline V gene lookup returns CDR1 SGHTA and CDR2 FQGNSA. The CDR3 extends over 14 amino acids. V trimming: 7 bases; J trimming: 8 bases; junction bases outside the gene matches: 8. The CDR3 DNA sequence: TGTGCCAGCACCCTCGGACTAGCGGTCCATGAGCAGTTCTTC. Encoded protein: CASTLGLAVHEQFF.

The gene calls are TRBV15 and TRBJ2-1; D might be TRBD1 (6 bases). The CDR3 is made up of 14 amino acids. Trimming left V 6 bases short and J 4 bases short, with 13 bases between. Germline CDR1 and CDR2: LNHNV and YYDKDF (reference sequence). This CDR3 is CATRGSRGYNEQFF. CDR3 DNA: TGTGCCACCAGGGGGTCGAGGGGGTACAATGAGCAGTTCTTC.

The CDR3, as DNA: TGTGCCAGCAGTTACTCGACAGGGGGCCACTATGGCTACACCTTC. It codes for CASSYSTGGHYGYTF. The chain recombines TRBV6-5 with TRBJ1-2; TRBD1 matches at 10 bases. V trimming: 0 bases; J trimming: 3 bases; junction bases outside the gene matches: 1. This CDR3 is built from 15 residues. CDR1 and CDR2 from the germline V gene are MNHEY and SVGAGI.

The chain carries TRBV6-4 and TRBJ2-2; TRBD1 might be the D (5 bases). Trimming removed 6 bases at V and 1 base at J, with 6 bases between. This CDR3 comprises 13 residues. From germline, CDR1 is MRHNA and CDR2 SNTAGT. The CDR3 DNA reads as TGTGCCAGCAGAGGGGAGAACACCGGGGAGCTGTTTTTT. Encoded protein: CASRGENTGELFF.

The V call is TRBV25-1, the J call TRBJ1-2; maybe TRBD1 (5 bases). The CDR3 has 14 amino acids. Germline values: CDR1 MGHDK, CDR2 SYGVNS. V dropped 5 bases and J dropped 4 bases, with 14 bases sitting between them. As DNA, the CDR3 is TGTGCCAGCAGTCGTCCGGGACTCCCCTATGGCTACACCTTC. As protein: CASSRPGLPYGYTF.

This clone was counted a single time. The chain uses TRBV13 and TRBJ2-1; 12 nucleotides agree with TRBD2. This CDR3 is 18 amino acids long. Germline CDR1 is PRHDT and CDR2 is FYEKMQ (reference sequence). The trim removed 1 base at V and 2 bases at J, leaving 6 bases unmatched. In DNA, the CDR3 is TGTGCCAGCAGCTTAGCTACTAGCGGGGGGATCACCTACAATGAGCAGTTCTTC. Amino acid sequence: CASSLATSGGITYNEQFF.

This chain uses TRBV2 with TRBJ2-5, with 10 bases aligning to TRBD2. J was trimmed by 5 bases and V by 0 bases; bases with no gene match: 6. The germline CDR1 and CDR2 sequences are SNHLY and FYNNEI. CDR3 length equals 16 residues. Written as DNA, the CDR3 is TGTGCCAGCAGTGAAGCTGCTAGCGGGAGACGCGAGACCCAGTACTTC. This translates into CASSEAASGRRETQYF.

The CDR3 nucleotides are TGCGCCAGCAGCCAAAGGGACAGGTGGGATTCAGATACGCAGTATTTT. Its translation is CASSQRDRWDSDTQYF. The chain has TRBV4-1 and TRBJ2-3; 8 nucleotides agree with TRBD1. V lost 2 bases and J lost 4; bases outside the gene matches: 8. The CDR3 covers 16 residues. The germline V gene has CDR1 MGHRA and CDR2 YSYEKL.

The rearrangement uses TRBV7-9 and TRBJ2-1; 7 nucleotides agree with TRBD1. Unmatched junction bases numbered 4, after V lost 2 bases and J lost 6 bases. Germline V lookup: CDR1 SEHNR, CDR2 FQNEAQ (reference sequence). There are 14 residues in the CDR3. CDR3 residues: CASSLTGVTNEQFF. CDR3 DNA: TGTGCCAGCAGCTTAACAGGGGTGACCAATGAGCAGTTCTTC.

This clone showed up just a few times. V and J are TRBV18 and TRBJ2-2; D is unclear. In germline, CDR1 is KGHSH, CDR2 LQKENI. The V and J ends lost 2 bases and 4 bases respectively, with 14 bases between them. The CDR3 spans 16 residues. CDR3 amino acids: CASSPVSPRGTGELFF. CDR3 nucleotides: TGTGCCAGCTCACCAGTTTCACCCCGAGGCACCGGGGAGCTGTTTTTT.

This clone was seen only once. The chain couples TRBV7-2 to TRBJ2-3; a weak D match, TRBD1 (8 bases). This CDR3 spans 15 amino acids. Germline assignment: CDR1 SGHTA and CDR2 FQGNSA. Trimming removed 3 bases from V and 6 bases from J, with 16 bases in between. CDR3 region: CASSLLGQGGDTQYF. For the CDR3, the DNA is TGTGCCAGCAGCTTGCTAGGACAGGGAGGGGATACGCAGTATTTT.

The rearrangement joins TRBV24-1 to TRBJ2-1, with 16 positions matching TRBD2. V was pared by 2 bases and J by 0 bases, with 3 bases of the junction left unmatched. This CDR3 region has 19 residues. Germline V gene lookup returns CDR1 KGHDR and CDR2 SFDVKD. CDR3 sequence: CATSDSGLAGGPSYNEQFF. The CDR3 bases are TGTGCCACCAGTGATTCGGGACTAGCGGGAGGGCCCTCCTACAATGAGCAGTTCTTC.

Only one count was recorded for this clone. The chain couples TRBV18 to TRBJ2-2; 8 bases agree with TRBD1. Germline V gene lookup returns CDR1 KGHSH and CDR2 LQKENI. V was pared by 3 bases and J by 5 bases, with 11 bases of the junction left unmatched. The CDR3 loop spans 17 amino acids. CDR3 amino acids: CASSPQSGGAVTGELFF. DNA for the CDR3: TGTGCCAGCTCACCCCAATCAGGGGGCGCGGTTACCGGGGAGCTGTTTTTT.

The gene calls are TRBV28 and TRBJ1-1; D remains ambiguous. V lost 0 bases and J 3 bases, leaving 11 bases between the germline ends. The CDR3 has 15 residues. Germline V gives CDR1 MDHEN, CDR2 SYDVKM. The CDR3 DNA is TGTGCCAGCAGTTTATGGCCGGGAGAGGACACTGAAGCTTTCTTT. Translation gives CASSLWPGEDTEAFF. Based on the CDR3 plus reference TRBV28 and TRBJ1-1, the full variable domain is DVKVTQSSRYLVKRTGEKVFLECVQDMDHENMFWYRQDPGLGLRLIYFSYDVKMKEKGDIPEGYSVSREKKERFSLILESASTNQTSMYLCASSLWPGEDTEAFFGQGTRLTVV.

The rearrangement joins TRBV5-4 to TRBJ2-3; 9 nucleotides match TRBD2. Germline V CDR1 and CDR2: SGHNT, YYREEE (reference sequence). The V gene end was trimmed by 5 bases and the J gene end by 2 bases; junction bases not matched to a gene: 9. The CDR3 loop spans 16 amino acids. The CDR3 DNA is TGTGCCAGCAGTCTACGCGGCGGGAGGGTCACAGATACGCAGTATTTT. This translates into CASSLRGGRVTDTQYF. The full variable domain, completed using reference TRBV5-4 and TRBJ2-3, is ETGVTQSPTHLIKTRGQQVTLRCSSQSGHNTVSWYQQALGQGPQFIFQYYREEENGRGNFPPRFSGLQFPNYSSELNVNALELDDSALYLCASSLRGGRVTDTQYFGPGTRLTVL.

The count of this clone is one. The gene calls are TRBV10-2 and TRBJ1-3, with 8 bases matching TRBD1. Trimming removed 10 bases from V and 0 bases from J; junction bases left unmatched: 5. This CDR3 has 14 residues. Germline loops: CDR1 WSHSY, CDR2 SAAADI. CDR3 DNA: TGCGCCACCCGACAGGGGACCTCTGGAAACACCATATATTTT. This gives the protein CATRQGTSGNTIYF.

The J gene is TRBJ2-2, the V gene TRBV5-8; tentatively, D is TRBD1 (7 bases). Trimming took 3 bases from V and 0 from J, leaving 12 bases between them. The CDR3 runs 16 residues. CDR1 and CDR2 from the germline V gene are SGHTS and YDEGEE. The CDR3 loop reads CASSWRGQPNTGELFF. The CDR3 DNA reads as TGTGCCAGCAGCTGGAGGGGACAGCCGAACACCGGGGAGCTGTTTTTT. The full variable domain, with the rest looked up from reference TRBV5-8 and TRBJ2-2, is EAGVTQSPTHLIKTRGQQATLRCSPISGHTSVYWYQQALGLGLQFLLWYDEGEERNRGNFPPRFSGRQFPNYSSELNVNALELEDSALYLCASSWRGQPNTGELFFGEGSRLTVL.

Worth noting for this clone: Distinct nucleotide sequences in the sample also encode this CDR3. This sequence joins TRBV27 and TRBJ2-3; TRBD2 aligns across 12 bases. This CDR3 contains 14 residues. Per the germline V gene, CDR1 is MNHEY and CDR2 is SMNVEV (reference sequence). V shed 6 bases, J shed 5 bases, and the junction held 3 bases outside the gene matches. CDR3 nucleotide sequence: TGTGCCAGCAGCCCGGGACTAGCGGGAGATACGCAGTATTTT. This codes for CASSPGLAGDTQYF.